One and the same sample provided the 30 T cell receptor beta chains below, sequenced in a study of regulatory T cells in long-lasting Graves disease. The authors built TCR beta libraries using iRepertoire HTBI primers and Arm-PCR of CDR3 regions. TCRdb reprocessed the multiplex PCR reads with MiXCR, giving one entry per CDR3 protein. This sample has about 470,000 distinct CDR3 sequences; 20% to 25% occur once, and the top ten carry over 7.5%. Stated time point: persistent/refractory GD, antithyroid drugs over 5 years with positive TRAb. PBMC RNA served as the TCR library source. This material consisted of peripheral blood mononuclear cells (PBMCs), taken when the disease was refractory, from a patient treated with antithyroid drugs. These receptors were obtained from a female donor with Graves disease.

This clonotype was picked up many times. The chain couples TRBV2 to TRBJ2-2; D is unclear. The CDR3 is made up of 11 amino acids. The V end was cut by 7 bases, the J end by 2 bases, with 2 bases between. The V gene's germline CDR1 is SNHLY and CDR2 FYNNEI. CDR3 residues: CASINTGELFF. CDR3 DNA: TGTGCCAGCATCAACACCGGGGAGCTGTTTTTT.

This chain connects TRBV7-9 to TRBJ2-2; 7 bases agree with TRBD1. The CDR3 runs to 16 residues. Per the germline V gene, CDR1 is SEHNR and CDR2 is FQNEAQ (reference sequence). Trimming took 4 bases from V and 2 from J; bases not matched to a gene: 7. For the CDR3, the DNA is TGTGCCAGCAGCTCACAGGGGACCGGAAACACCGGGGAGCTGTTTTTT. Its protein product is CASSSQGTGNTGELFF.

About this clonotype itself: This may come from a read error, since a much larger clone is one base off. V is TRBV12-3 or TRBV12-4 and J is TRBJ1-1; D is unresolved. The CDR3 spans 18 residues. CDR3 DNA: TGTGCCAGCTCACCCACCTTCGATCCATTTAGGGAGAACACTGGAGCTTTCTTT. Protein product: CASSPTFDPFRENTGAFF.

This clonotype was counted ten times or more. This sequence joins TRBV12-5 and TRBJ2-1, with TRBD2 as a possible D gene (6 bases). V dropped 3 bases and J dropped 7 bases, with 13 bases sitting between them. The CDR3 covers 14 residues. Germline CDR1 LGHNT, CDR2 FRNRAP. The CDR3 DNA sequence: TGTGCTAGTGGTTTCGGCGGGAAGGGTAATGAGCAGTTCTTC. Translated: CASGFGGKGNEQFF. The whole variable domain, remainder taken from reference TRBV12-5 and TRBJ2-1, is DARVTQTPRHKVTEMGQEVTMRCQPILGHNTVFWYRQTMMQGLELLAYFRNRAPLDDSGMPKDRFSAEMPDATLATLKIQPSEPRDSAVYFCASGFGGKGNEQFFGPGTRLTVL.

This clonotype was detected a few times. This rearrangement joins TRBV10-3 to TRBJ2-2; D unresolved. Trimming removed 4 bases from V and 0 bases from J, with 12 bases in between. The CDR3 is made up of 16 amino acids. CDR1 is ENHRY, CDR2 SYGVKD, per germline. The CDR3 reads CAISVRAATNTGELFF. DNA of the CDR3: TGTGCCATCAGTGTTAGGGCGGCTACGAACACCGGGGAGCTGTTTTTT.

The sample holds many counts of this clonotype. The V and J genes are TRBV12-3 or TRBV12-4 and TRBJ1-1; no clear D gene. V lost 6 bases, J lost 1 base, and 12 bases lay in between. The CDR3 covers 14 residues. The CDR3 loop reads CASSTTPRNTEAFF. In DNA form, the CDR3 reads TGTGCCAGCAGCACAACTCCGAGGAACACTGAAGCTTTCTTT.

As concerns this clonotype: This clone may be a read error of a much larger clone one base away. The rearrangement joins TRBV6-1 to TRBJ1-2; D possibly corresponds to TRBD1 (5 bases). The germline V gene has CDR1 MNHNS and CDR2 SASEGT. The CDR3 sequence is 14 residues long. V was cut by 11 bases and J by 5 bases, with 21 bases left in between. The chain's CDR3 is CAGRFRGSPYGYTF. The CDR3 DNA sequence: TGTGCCGGCCGATTCCGGGGCAGTCCATATGGCTACACCTTC.

The chain is built from TRBV7-9 and TRBJ2-7; D may be TRBD2 (5 bases). Per germline, CDR1 SEHNR and CDR2 FQNEAQ (reference sequence). The ends were cut back, 5 bases at V and 6 bases at J, with 20 bases in the middle. CDR3 length: 15 amino acids. CDR3 residues: CASSLTSSRRSEQYF. CDR3 coding DNA: TGTGCCAGCAGCCTAACTAGTTCCCGGCGGAGCGAGCAGTACTTC.

The chain's CDR3 is CASSSSKGRDTGELFF. CDR3 in DNA: TGCGCCAGCAGTAGTAGTAAGGGGAGAGACACCGGGGAGCTGTTTTTT. This chain connects TRBV5-1 to TRBJ2-2; D could derive from TRBD1 or TRBD2 (5 bases each). Trimming removed 5 bases at V and 3 bases at J, with 17 bases between. From germline, CDR1 is SGHRS and CDR2 YFSETQ. CDR3 length: 16 amino acids.

Points on this clonotype: A much larger clone lies one base from this, so it may be a read error. The rearrangement links TRBV7-2 to TRBJ1-4; D gene ambiguous. This CDR3 has 14 residues. Germline V gives CDR1 SGHTA, CDR2 FQGNSA. CDR3 bases: TGTGCCAGCAGCGAAATTGTGGGGAAAGAAAACCTGTTTTTT. It specifies CASSEIVGKENLFF.

This clonotype was observed at least ten times. The rearrangement links TRBV28 to TRBJ1-5; D is possibly TRBD1 (5 bases). The V and J ends lost 1 base and 5 bases respectively, with 21 bases between them. The CDR3 loop spans 18 amino acids. Per germline, CDR1 MDHEN and CDR2 SYDVKM. The CDR3 loop reads CASSLSEGLGSVDQPQHF. Written as DNA, the CDR3 is TGTGCCAGCAGTTTATCGGAGGGGCTGGGCTCTGTGGATCAGCCCCAGCATTTT.

The chain is built from TRBV7-9 and TRBJ2-7, with D maybe TRBD2 (6 bases). The CDR3 length is 14 residues. Trimming took 7 bases from V and 4 from J, leaving 17 bases between them. The germline V gene has CDR1 SEHNR and CDR2 FQNEAQ (reference sequence). The CDR3 nucleotides are TGTGCCAGCACAACCCGGGACTTGCTATACGAGCAGTACTTC. This sequence encodes CASTTRDLLYEQYF.

At least ten counts were recorded for this clonotype. The chain has TRBV15 and TRBJ2-7; D is undetermined. Germline V CDR1 and CDR2: LNHNV, YYDKDF (reference sequence). Deletions cut 3 bases from V and 5 bases from J, with 11 bases between. The CDR3 is 13 amino acids. CDR3 bases: TGTGCCACCAGCAGGACCCTGAGCCACGAGCAGTACTTC. Protein sequence: CATSRTLSHEQYF.

The V gene is TRBV9, the J gene TRBJ2-7; TRBD1 matches at 10 bases. This CDR3 contains 15 residues. Trimming cost V 3 bases and J 2 bases; bases outside gene matches: 5. Germline V gene data show CDR1 as SGDLS and CDR2 as YYNGEE. CDR3 region: CASSADGTGAYEQYF. CDR3 nucleotide sequence: TGTGCCAGCAGCGCGGACGGGACAGGGGCCTACGAGCAGTACTTC.

This clonotype was counted ten times or more. The chain joins TRBV20-1 to TRBJ2-5; 7 bases fit TRBD2. The CDR3 contains 14 residues. J was trimmed by 2 bases and V by 3 bases; bases with no gene match: 6. The germline CDR1 and CDR2 sequences are DFQATT and SNEGSKA (reference sequence). DNA of the CDR3: TGCAGTGCTAGGGGGGGGTCGGGGCAAGAGACCCAGTACTTC. Its protein product is CSARGGSGQETQYF.

This clonotype was detected many times. The chain has TRBV6-1 and TRBJ2-5; 7 positions match TRBD1. Losses at the gene ends were 9 bases for V and 1 base for J; bases not matched to a gene: 17. CDR3 length: 17 residues. The germline gives CDR1 MNHNS, CDR2 SASEGT. The CDR3 loop reads CASDILGRTGPQETQYF. The DNA of the CDR3 is TGTGCCAGTGACATATTGGGGCGGACAGGACCCCAAGAGACCCAGTACTTC.

This clonotype came up many times. The rearrangement joins TRBV15 to TRBJ1-4; TRBD1 aligns across 9 bases. Losses at the gene ends were 2 bases for V and 7 bases for J; bases not matched to a gene: 2. The germline gives CDR1 LNHNV, CDR2 YYDKDF (reference sequence). This CDR3 has 14 residues. CDR3 nucleotide sequence: TGTGCCACCAGCAGAACGGGACAGGGTGAAAAACTGTTTTTT. Translation gives CATSRTGQGEKLFF.

This clonotype was recorded only once. A much bigger clone sits one base away, suggesting this may be a read error. Without the conserved terminal phenylalanine or tryptophan, this CDR3 likely stems from a read error. The chain is built from TRBV13 and TRBJ2-5; the match to TRBD2 covers 10 bases. Trimming removed 4 bases from V and 5 bases from J; junction bases left unmatched: 7. CDR1 PRHDT and CDR2 FYEKMQ come from the germline V gene (reference sequence). The length of the CDR3 is 15 residues. CDR3 sequence (DNA): TGTGCCAGCAGCTCCGGACTAGCGGTAGGGGAGACCCAGTACCTC. It is translated as CASSSGLAVGETQYL.

This clonotype was counted ten times or more. This chain links TRBV29-1 with TRBJ2-2; no firm D call. V lost 0 bases to trimming and J lost 4 bases, with 9 bases between them. The germline V gene encodes CDR1 SQVTM and CDR2 ANQGSEA. CDR3 size: 14 residues. The CDR3 bases are TGCAGCGTTGAAGATCTTGAGCGCACCGGGGAGCTGTTTTTT. Protein sequence: CSVEDLERTGELFF.

This clonotype has just a few counts. CDR3: CASSLALGEQYF. CDR3 bases: TGTGCCAGCAGCTTAGCCCTAGGCGAGCAGTACTTC. The chain is built from TRBV7-9 and TRBJ2-7; D is undetermined. V was trimmed by 0 bases and J by 6 bases, leaving 6 bases between them. CDR3 length: 12 residues. The germline V gene has CDR1 SEHNR and CDR2 FQNEAQ (reference sequence).

The sample holds a few counts of this clonotype. V gene TRBV6-1 combines with J gene TRBJ1-1; D perhaps matches TRBD1 (5 bases). Germline CDR1 MNHNS, CDR2 SASEGT. Trimming stripped 7 bases from V and 2 bases from J, with 17 bases between. The length of the CDR3 is 15 residues. The CDR3 region has the DNA TGTGCCAGCACCAAACGGCGGCAGGGCAACACTGAAGCTTTCTTT. Translation: CASTKRRQGNTEAFF.

There are many counts of this clonotype. One junction end does not reproduce the germline sequence, and a read error may be involved. The CDR3 loop reads CASSYGQGASKNIQYF. CDR3 sequence (DNA): TGTGCCAGTAGTTACGGTCAGGGGGCCTCCAAAAACATTCAGTACTTC. The chain uses TRBV6-5 and TRBJ2-4; TRBD1 aligns across 8 bases. CDR3 size: 16 residues. Per germline, CDR1 MNHEY and CDR2 SVGAGI.

The chain recombines TRBV6-1 with TRBJ2-2, with a weak D call TRBD2 (6 bases). The V and J ends lost 10 bases and 5 bases respectively, with 17 bases between them. The germline CDR1 and CDR2 sequences are MNHNS and SASEGT. This CDR3 spans 14 amino acids. CDR3 DNA sequence: TGTGCCACCGGTCGGGGAGGTCTTACCGGGGAGCTGTTTTTT. Encoded protein: CATGRGGLTGELFF.

CDR3 loop: CASSLRGTSGRGDTQYF. CDR3 sequence (DNA): TGTGCCAGCAGCTTAAGGGGGACTAGCGGGAGAGGAGATACGCAGTATTTT. The rearrangement uses TRBV11-2 and TRBJ2-3; 14 bases map to TRBD2. This CDR3 region has 17 residues. Unmatched junction bases numbered 6, after V lost 2 bases and J lost 5 bases. The germline V gene encodes CDR1 SGHAT and CDR2 FQNNGV.

About this clonotype itself: This could be a read error, since a much larger clone is one nucleotide away. The V gene is TRBV6-1, the J gene TRBJ1-5, with 10 bases fitting TRBD1. The CDR3 covers 14 residues. CDR1 is MNHNS and CDR2 is SASEGT in the germline V gene. Trimming at V came to 8 bases and at J to 6 bases, leaving 7 bases not matched to a gene. DNA for the CDR3: TGTGCCAGCCGTGGGACAGGGGAATGTCAGCCCCAGCATTTT. It translates to CASRGTGECQPQHF.

This clonotype came up many times. The CDR3 region has the DNA TGTGCCTGGAGTGCTGACGCGGACACTGAAGCTTTCTTT. Its protein is CAWSADADTEAFF. The chain combines TRBV30 with TRBJ1-1; no reliable D call. Per germline, CDR1 GTSNPN and CDR2 SVGIG (reference sequence). V lost 1 base to trimming and J lost 3 bases, with 9 bases between them. CDR3 length: 13 residues.

This clonotype was seen many times. The chain employs TRBV7-8 and TRBJ2-7; 8 bases are shared with TRBD2. There are 14 residues in the CDR3. The V segment lost 5 bases and the J segment 2 bases; nucleotides outside the gene matches: 5. Germline V gene sequence: CDR1 SGHVS, CDR2 FQNEAQ. CDR3 amino acids: CASSITSGPYEQYF. CDR3 bases: TGTGCCAGCAGCATCACTAGCGGCCCCTACGAGCAGTACTTC.

This clonotype has ten or more counts. The chain uses TRBV6-2 or TRBV6-3 and TRBJ2-7; 8 positions agree with TRBD1. V gave up 3 bases and J gave up 1 base; unmatched junction bases: 8. Germline CDR1 MNHEY, CDR2 SVGEGT. The CDR3 totals 16 residues. CDR3 DNA: TGTGCCAGCAGTTATTCGACAGGGGAAACATCCTACGAGCAGTACTTC. Translated: CASSYSTGETSYEQYF.

This chain links TRBV4-1 with TRBJ2-7, with TRBD2 as a possible D gene (5 bases). The CDR3 runs to 14 residues. The germline gives CDR1 MGHRA, CDR2 YSYEKL. Deletions cut 1 base from V and 5 bases from J, with 12 bases between. The CDR3, as DNA: TGCGCCAGCAGCCAAGCTGGACTGACGGACGAGCAGTACTTC. Amino acid sequence: CASSQAGLTDEQYF.

This rearrangement joins TRBV20-1 to TRBJ2-3; no firm D call. Trimming stripped 5 bases from V and 3 bases from J, with 15 bases between. This CDR3 contains 14 residues. Per germline, CDR1 DFQATT and CDR2 SNEGSKA (reference sequence). The CDR3 nucleotides read TGCAGTGCTGGAGTAGTGGGGTCGACAGATACGCAGTATTTT. It encodes CSAGVVGSTDTQYF.